These T cell receptor beta chains were read from a single sample in a study of shared clonotypes between healthy human individuals. Sequencing was performed with immunoSEQ multiplex PCR; in TCRdb, only in-frame clones are kept and a portion is missing. The data show roughly 2 million clones, about 95% seen once. Sequenced sample: naive CD8+ T cells sorted from blood. The receptors shown here come from a man aged 18 to 29 in good health. CDR3s include the opening cysteine and the closing phenylalanine or tryptophan. Each record gives: V gene, clone size, J gene, D gene, CDR3 protein, CDR3 DNA. D genes are given only for firm matches. Some rows have no size entry. The others give once, few or many, or a class for an expanded clone.

v_call: TRBV29-1; clone_size: -; j_call: TRBJ1-4; d_call: TRBD1; cdr3_aa: CSVESDWTGEKLFF; cdr3_nt: TGCAGCGTTGAATCCGACTGGACAGGGGAGAAACTGTTTTTT
v_call: TRBV27; clone_size: -; j_call: TRBJ2-7; d_call: TRBD2; cdr3_aa: CASSSRLAGGREQYF; cdr3_nt: TGTGCCAGCAGTTCAAGACTAGCGGGAGGACGGGAGCAGTACTTC
v_call: TRBV9; clone_size: -; j_call: TRBJ1-1; d_call: TRBD1; cdr3_aa: CASSVVGGPNTEAFF; cdr3_nt: TGTGCCAGCAGCGTAGTAGGGGGCCCTAACACTGAAGCTTTCTTT
v_call: TRBV9; clone_size: -; j_call: TRBJ1-2; d_call: -; cdr3_aa: CASSDSPYLIAGYTF; cdr3_nt: TGTGCCAGCAGCGATTCACCATACTTAATTGCGGGCTACACCTTC
v_call: TRBV13; clone_size: -; j_call: TRBJ2-7; d_call: TRBD2; cdr3_aa: CASSPTHQASGPYEQYF; cdr3_nt: TGTGCCAGCAGCCCGACGCACCAAGCTAGCGGACCCTACGAGCAGTACTTC
v_call: TRBV5-6; clone_size: -; j_call: TRBJ2-2; d_call: TRBD2; cdr3_aa: CASSLMAGVGTGELFF; cdr3_nt: TGTGCCAGCAGCTTGATGGCGGGGGTAGGCACCGGGGAGCTGTTTTTT
v_call: TRBV5-1; clone_size: -; j_call: TRBJ2-7; d_call: TRBD2; cdr3_aa: CASSFKPGTSGGWYDEQYF; cdr3_nt: TGCGCCAGCAGCTTCAAACCCGGGACTAGCGGGGGGTGGTACGACGAGCAGTACTTC
v_call: TRBV7-7; clone_size: -; j_call: TRBJ1-1; d_call: -; cdr3_aa: CASSRTVYTEAFF; cdr3_nt: TGTGCTAGCAGCCGGACCGTCTACACTGAAGCTTTCTTT
v_call: TRBV7-2; clone_size: once; j_call: TRBJ1-1; d_call: -; cdr3_aa: CASSQYRENTEAFF; cdr3_nt: TGTGCCAGCAGCCAGTACAGGGAAAACACTGAAGCTTTCTTT
v_call: TRBV30; clone_size: -; j_call: TRBJ2-1; d_call: -; cdr3_aa: CARWGRDRDEQFF; cdr3_nt: TGTGCCCGATGGGGGCGGGATCGCGATGAGCAGTTCTTC
v_call: TRBV4-1; clone_size: -; j_call: TRBJ2-1; d_call: -; cdr3_aa: CASSQVGGEQFF; cdr3_nt: TGCGCCAGCAGCCAGGTAGGGGGGGAGCAGTTCTTC
v_call: TRBV28; clone_size: -; j_call: TRBJ1-5; d_call: -; cdr3_aa: CASSPTGLGQPQHF; cdr3_nt: TGTGCCAGCAGCCCGACAGGCCTAGGACAGCCCCAGCATTTT
v_call: TRBV4-3; clone_size: -; j_call: TRBJ1-2; d_call: -; cdr3_aa: CASSQEVAWGNYGYTF; cdr3_nt: TGCGCCAGCAGCCAAGAAGTAGCCTGGGGTAACTATGGCTACACCTTC
v_call: TRBV7-8; clone_size: -; j_call: TRBJ1-3; d_call: -; cdr3_aa: CASSPGGPGGYGNTIYF; cdr3_nt: TGTGCCAGCAGCCCAGGCGGTCCGGGGGGATATGGAAACACCATATATTTT
v_call: TRBV5-5; clone_size: -; j_call: TRBJ2-7; d_call: TRBD1; cdr3_aa: CASRWDSSNEQYF; cdr3_nt: TGTGCCAGCAGGTGGGACAGCTCCAACGAGCAGTACTTC
v_call: TRBV25-1; clone_size: -; j_call: TRBJ2-1; d_call: -; cdr3_aa: CASSDHGTNDNEQFF; cdr3_nt: TGTGCCAGCAGTGACCACGGGACCAATGACAATGAGCAGTTCTTC
v_call: TRBV7-8; clone_size: -; j_call: TRBJ2-7; d_call: -; cdr3_aa: CASSSDLGYEQYF; cdr3_nt: TGTGCCAGCAGCTCGGACCTTGGGTACGAGCAGTACTTC
v_call: TRBV28; clone_size: -; j_call: TRBJ1-5; d_call: TRBD1; cdr3_aa: CASSGWTGSNQPQHF; cdr3_nt: TGTGCCAGCAGTGGATGGACAGGGAGCAATCAGCCCCAGCATTTT
v_call: TRBV7-2; clone_size: -; j_call: TRBJ2-7; d_call: -; cdr3_aa: CASRTSWQGIYEQYF; cdr3_nt: TGTGCCAGCAGAACAAGTTGGCAGGGGATCTACGAGCAGTACTTC
v_call: TRBV28; clone_size: -; j_call: TRBJ1-2; d_call: -; cdr3_aa: CASIGDGEGFNYGYTF; cdr3_nt: TGTGCCAGCATTGGGGACGGAGAGGGATTTAACTATGGCTACACCTTC
v_call: TRBV7-9; clone_size: -; j_call: TRBJ2-3; d_call: -; cdr3_aa: CASSLWGDADTQYF; cdr3_nt: TGTGCCAGCAGCTTATGGGGTGACGCAGATACGCAGTATTTT
v_call: TRBV2; clone_size: -; j_call: TRBJ2-1; d_call: -; cdr3_aa: CASTSVDSYNEQFF; cdr3_nt: TGTGCCAGCACTAGCGTGGACTCCTACAATGAGCAGTTCTTC
v_call: TRBV19; clone_size: -; j_call: TRBJ1-5; d_call: -; cdr3_aa: CATALANSNQPQHF; cdr3_nt: TGTGCTACTGCTCTGGCGAACAGCAATCAGCCCCAGCATTTT
v_call: TRBV5-8; clone_size: once; j_call: TRBJ2-1; d_call: -; cdr3_aa: CASSLSRFYNEQFF; cdr3_nt: TGTGCCAGCAGCTTGAGCAGGTTCTACAATGAGCAGTTCTTC
v_call: TRBV5-6; clone_size: -; j_call: TRBJ1-1; d_call: -; cdr3_aa: CASSQANTEAFF; cdr3_nt: TGTGCCAGCAGTCAAGCGAACACTGAAGCTTTCTTT
v_call: TRBV29-1; clone_size: -; j_call: TRBJ2-2; d_call: -; cdr3_aa: CSVPGQTGELFF; cdr3_nt: TGCAGCGTCCCCGGACAGACCGGGGAGCTGTTTTTT
v_call: TRBV6-6; clone_size: -; j_call: TRBJ2-1; d_call: -; cdr3_aa: CASSYSTVGNEQFF; cdr3_nt: TGTGCCAGCAGTTACTCGACAGTCGGAAATGAGCAGTTCTTC